These T cell receptor beta chains were read from a single sample in a study of Graves' ophthalmopathy and Graves' hyperthyroidism. Each CDR3 protein is one row after TCRdb ran MiXCR on the multiplex PCR reads. The sample carries a few hundred thousand distinct CDR3 sequences, about 17% recorded once. What was sequenced was peripheral blood. The source is an adult man with Graves' ophthalmopathy. Each CDR3 is given with its conserved first and last residue. The D gene is left open where the match is weak. Where a row states a size, it is once, few, many or the class of an expanded clone; other rows omit it.

cdr3_aa: CATTEGQGNLNTEAFF
cdr3_nt: TGTGCCACCACCGAAGGACAGGGGAATCTGAACACTGAAGCTTTCTTT
v_call: TRBV24-1
j_call: TRBJ1-1
clone_size: many
d_call: TRBD1

cdr3_aa: CATSRGGENIQYF
cdr3_nt: TGTGCCACCAGCAGGGGCGGAGAAAACATTCAGTACTTC
v_call: TRBV15
j_call: TRBJ2-4
clone_size: many
d_call: NA

cdr3_aa: CASSRTGRRPAFF
cdr3_nt: TGTGCCAGCAGCCGGACGGGTCGCCGCCCGGCTTTCTTT
v_call: TRBV28
j_call: TRBJ1-1
clone_size: many
d_call: NA

cdr3_aa: CSATGLAGANEQYF
cdr3_nt: TGCAGTGCAACGGGTCTAGCGGGAGCCAACGAGCAGTACTTC
v_call: TRBV20-1
j_call: TRBJ2-7
clone_size: NA
d_call: TRBD2

cdr3_aa: CSVVSGGGEPQHF
cdr3_nt: TGCAGCGTTGTTTCGGGTGGCGGCGAGCCCCAGCATTTT
v_call: TRBV29-1
j_call: TRBJ1-5
clone_size: many
d_call: NA

cdr3_aa: CASSSLLTLEAFF
cdr3_nt: TGTGCCAGCAGTTCCCTCCTCACACTTGAAGCTTTCTTT
v_call: TRBV25-1
j_call: TRBJ1-1
clone_size: NA
d_call: NA

cdr3_aa: CAWRVPPGGNTIYF
cdr3_nt: TGTGCCTGGAGGGTCCCTCCAGGGGGAAACACCATATATTTT
v_call: TRBV30
j_call: TRBJ1-3
clone_size: many
d_call: NA

cdr3_aa: CASSFQSGPQYF
cdr3_nt: TGTGCCAGCAGCTTTCAGTCGGGACCGCAGTACTTC
v_call: TRBV7-2
j_call: TRBJ2-7
clone_size: NA
d_call: NA

cdr3_aa: CASSQDGQGPWREQYF
cdr3_nt: TGTGCCAGCAGCCAAGATGGCCAGGGTCCTTGGCGCGAGCAGTACTTC
v_call: TRBV3-1
j_call: TRBJ2-7
clone_size: many
d_call: NA

cdr3_aa: CASSQVDLQPQHF
cdr3_nt: TGCGCCAGCAGCCAGGTCGACCTCCAGCCCCAGCATTTT
v_call: TRBV4-1
j_call: TRBJ1-5
clone_size: NA
d_call: NA

cdr3_aa: CASTSRFNQPQHF
cdr3_nt: TGTGCCAGCACTAGCAGGTTCAACCAGCCCCAGCATTTT
v_call: TRBV6-2/TRBV6-3
j_call: TRBJ1-5
clone_size: many
d_call: NA

cdr3_aa: CASSFPPSYTF
cdr3_nt: TGTGCCAGCAGTTTTCCCCCCTCCTACACCTTC
v_call: TRBV12-3/TRBV12-4
j_call: TRBJ1-2
clone_size: once
d_call: NA

cdr3_aa: CAISEPPGVRGAIQETQYF
cdr3_nt: TGTGCCATCAGTGAGCCACCAGGGGTGCGGGGGGCGATTCAAGAGACCCAGTACTTC
v_call: TRBV10-3
j_call: TRBJ2-5
clone_size: many
d_call: TRBD2

cdr3_aa: CASSFRVVNEQYF
cdr3_nt: TGTGCCAGCAGCTTTAGGGTGGTGAACGAGCAGTACTTC
v_call: TRBV13
j_call: TRBJ2-7
clone_size: many
d_call: NA

cdr3_aa: CASSPPRASGELFF
cdr3_nt: TGTGCCAGCAGCCCTCCACGGGCTTCCGGGGAGCTGTTTTTT
v_call: TRBV12-3/TRBV12-4
j_call: TRBJ2-2
clone_size: many
d_call: NA

cdr3_aa: CACQRALGETQYF
cdr3_nt: TGTGCCTGCCAGCGGGCCCTTGGAGAGACCCAGTACTTC
v_call: TRBV30
j_call: TRBJ2-5
clone_size: many
d_call: NA

cdr3_aa: CASSLPGGRTDTQYF
cdr3_nt: TGTGCCAGTAGCCTCCCCGGGGGGCGCACAGATACGCAGTATTTT
v_call: TRBV19
j_call: TRBJ2-3
clone_size: many
d_call: NA

cdr3_aa: CASSVGDRGNTNYGYTF
cdr3_nt: TGTGCCAGCAGCGTAGGGGACAGGGGCAATACTAACTATGGCTACACCTTC
v_call: TRBV7-8
j_call: TRBJ1-2
clone_size: many
d_call: TRBD1

cdr3_aa: CASSPGTSGRTGELFF
cdr3_nt: TGTGCCAGCAGTCCTGGGACTAGCGGGAGGACCGGGGAGCTGTTTTTT
v_call: TRBV6-4
j_call: TRBJ2-2
clone_size: many
d_call: TRBD2

cdr3_aa: CASSGSVYPDTQYF
cdr3_nt: TGTGCCAGCTCGGGCAGTGTCTATCCAGATACGCAGTATTTT
v_call: TRBV5-4
j_call: TRBJ2-3
clone_size: NA
d_call: NA

cdr3_aa: CAWRPDRDYGYTF
cdr3_nt: TGTGCCTGGAGACCGGACAGGGACTATGGCTACACCTTC
v_call: TRBV30
j_call: TRBJ1-2
clone_size: many
d_call: TRBD1

cdr3_aa: CSVEEGDRVLNTGELFF
cdr3_nt: TGCAGCGTTGAAGAGGGGGACAGGGTTTTGAACACCGGGGAGCTGTTTTTT
v_call: TRBV29-1
j_call: TRBJ2-2
clone_size: many
d_call: TRBD1

cdr3_aa: CASIGGTNMGTGELFF
cdr3_nt: TGTGCCAGCATTGGGGGCACGAATATGGGCACCGGGGAGCTGTTTTTT
v_call: TRBV2
j_call: TRBJ2-2
clone_size: many
d_call: NA

cdr3_aa: CASISGTGANVLTF
cdr3_nt: TGTGCCAGCATTTCTGGCACTGGGGCCAACGTCCTGACTTTC
v_call: TRBV28
j_call: TRBJ2-6
clone_size: NA
d_call: NA

cdr3_aa: CASKPGTRVSHEQYF
cdr3_nt: TGTGCCAGTAAGCCCGGGACTAGAGTAAGCCACGAGCAGTACTTC
v_call: TRBV11-2
j_call: TRBJ2-7
clone_size: many
d_call: TRBD2

cdr3_aa: CASSPRTRRVETQYF
cdr3_nt: TGTGCCAGCAGTCCCAGAACCCGGAGGGTAGAGACCCAGTACTTC
v_call: TRBV12-3/TRBV12-4
j_call: TRBJ2-5
clone_size: NA
d_call: NA

cdr3_aa: CASSQEAVSLYEQYF
cdr3_nt: TGCGCCAGCAGCCAAGAGGCGGTTTCCCTTTACGAGCAGTACTTC
v_call: TRBV4-1
j_call: TRBJ2-7
clone_size: many
d_call: NA

cdr3_aa: CASSPARLRAGTEAFF
cdr3_nt: TGTGCCAGCAGCCCCGCCCGTTTGAGGGCGGGCACTGAAGCTTTCTTT
v_call: TRBV11-2
j_call: TRBJ1-1
clone_size: many
d_call: NA

cdr3_aa: CASSPGLAVVQETQYF
cdr3_nt: TGTGCCAGCAGCCCAGGACTAGCGGTAGTACAAGAGACCCAGTACTTC
v_call: TRBV13
j_call: TRBJ2-5
clone_size: many
d_call: TRBD2

cdr3_aa: CASSLEGTSFYEQYF
cdr3_nt: TGTGCCAGCAGCTTAGAAGGGACTAGCTTCTACGAGCAGTACTTC
v_call: TRBV11-2
j_call: TRBJ2-7
clone_size: NA
d_call: TRBD2

cdr3_aa: CASSLPTGQETQYF
cdr3_nt: TGTGCCAGCAGTTTACCGACAGGTCAAGAGACCCAGTACTTC
v_call: TRBV28
j_call: TRBJ2-5
clone_size: NA
d_call: NA

cdr3_aa: CASSLGRNSPLHF
cdr3_nt: TGCGCCAGCAGCTTGGGGAGGAATTCACCCCTCCACTTT
v_call: TRBV5-1
j_call: TRBJ1-6
clone_size: NA
d_call: NA

cdr3_aa: CASSIRPRDRVSEQYF
cdr3_nt: TGTGCCAGTAGTATACGCCCACGGGACAGGGTCTCCGAGCAGTACTTC
v_call: TRBV19
j_call: TRBJ2-7
clone_size: many
d_call: TRBD1

cdr3_aa: CASSRDANSPLHF
cdr3_nt: TGTGCCAGCAGCCGGGACGCTAATTCACCCCTCCACTTT
v_call: TRBV6-2/TRBV6-3
j_call: TRBJ1-6
clone_size: many
d_call: NA

cdr3_aa: CASSSTGLRGSGELFF
cdr3_nt: TGTGCCAGCAGCTCTACAGGGTTAAGAGGTTCCGGGGAGCTGTTTTTT
v_call: TRBV7-3
j_call: TRBJ2-2
clone_size: NA
d_call: NA

cdr3_aa: CASSGIVGGNTEAFF
cdr3_nt: TGTGCCAGCAGCGGGATCGTGGGGGGGAACACTGAAGCTTTCTTT
v_call: TRBV9
j_call: TRBJ1-1
clone_size: NA
d_call: NA

cdr3_aa: CASSPLQDKETQYF
cdr3_nt: TGTGCCAGCTCACCACTTCAGGATAAAGAGACCCAGTACTTC
v_call: TRBV18
j_call: TRBJ2-5
clone_size: many
d_call: NA

cdr3_aa: CASSFGEAGTKTYEQYF
cdr3_nt: TGTGCCAGCAGTTTTGGGGAGGCGGGGACAAAGACCTACGAGCAGTACTTC
v_call: TRBV12-3/TRBV12-4
j_call: TRBJ2-7
clone_size: many
d_call: NA

cdr3_aa: CASNSGGIDEQYF
cdr3_nt: TGTGCCAGCAATTCCGGGGGCATCGACGAGCAGTACTTC
v_call: TRBV27
j_call: TRBJ2-7
clone_size: many
d_call: NA

cdr3_aa: CASSELAGLNTGELFF
cdr3_nt: TGTGCCAGCAGTGAACTTGCGGGATTGAACACCGGGGAGCTGTTTTTT
v_call: TRBV6-1
j_call: TRBJ2-2
clone_size: many
d_call: NA

cdr3_aa: CASSIARRDRDQPQHF
cdr3_nt: TGTGCCAGTAGTATAGCCCGGCGGGACAGGGATCAGCCCCAGCATTTT
v_call: TRBV19
j_call: TRBJ1-5
clone_size: many
d_call: TRBD1

cdr3_aa: CASSYGTGANYGYTF
cdr3_nt: TGTGCCAGCAGTTACGGGACAGGGGCGAACTATGGCTACACCTTC
v_call: TRBV6-2/TRBV6-3
j_call: TRBJ1-2
clone_size: many
d_call: TRBD1

cdr3_aa: CASTRAGKNTEAFF
cdr3_nt: TGTGCCAGCACCAGGGCAGGGAAGAACACTGAAGCTTTCTTT
v_call: TRBV6-1
j_call: TRBJ1-1
clone_size: many
d_call: NA

cdr3_aa: CASSLVGGTREAFF
cdr3_nt: TGCGCCAGCAGCTTGGTTGGGGGAACCAGGGAAGCTTTCTTT
v_call: TRBV5-1
j_call: TRBJ1-1
clone_size: many
d_call: NA

cdr3_aa: CASSPAEGNTEAFF
cdr3_nt: TGTGCCAGCTCACCCGCCGAGGGGAACACTGAAGCTTTCTTT
v_call: TRBV18
j_call: TRBJ1-1
clone_size: many
d_call: NA

cdr3_aa: CASSLGGAKNSPLHF
cdr3_nt: TGTGCCAGCAGCTTAGGGGGGGCGAAGAATTCACCCCTCCACTTT
v_call: TRBV13
j_call: TRBJ1-6
clone_size: many
d_call: NA

cdr3_aa: CATYHANQETQYF
cdr3_nt: TGTGCCACTTACCACGCCAACCAAGAGACCCAGTACTTC
v_call: TRBV6-5
j_call: TRBJ2-5
clone_size: many
d_call: NA

cdr3_aa: CASSLAQGTEAFF
cdr3_nt: TGTGCCAGCAGTTTAGCGCAGGGAACTGAAGCTTTCTTT
v_call: TRBV6-1
j_call: TRBJ1-1
clone_size: once
d_call: NA

cdr3_aa: CASSYTTGGHGYTF
cdr3_nt: TGTGCCAGCAGTTACACCACAGGGGGACATGGCTACACCTTC
v_call: TRBV6-5
j_call: TRBJ1-2
clone_size: NA
d_call: TRBD1

cdr3_aa: CASSEQGPNTEAFF
cdr3_nt: TGTGCCAGCAGTGAACAGGGGCCTAACACTGAAGCTTTCTTT
v_call: TRBV6-1
j_call: TRBJ1-1
clone_size: many
d_call: NA

cdr3_aa: CASSLAWASGNTGELFF
cdr3_nt: TGTGCCAGCAGCTTAGCGTGGGCTAGCGGGAACACCGGGGAGCTGTTTTTT
v_call: TRBV7-8
j_call: TRBJ2-2
clone_size: many
d_call: TRBD2

cdr3_aa: CASSVGTGGYQPQHF
cdr3_nt: TGTGCCAGCAGCGTAGGGACAGGGGGCTATCAGCCCCAGCATTTT
v_call: TRBV9
j_call: TRBJ1-5
clone_size: many
d_call: TRBD1

cdr3_aa: CASCSGGTDTQYF
cdr3_nt: TGTGCCAGCTGTAGCGGGGGCACAGATACGCAGTATTTT
v_call: TRBV2
j_call: TRBJ2-3
clone_size: many
d_call: TRBD2

cdr3_aa: CASSVDGPEAFF
cdr3_nt: TGTGCCAGCAGCGTAGACGGTCCTGAAGCTTTCTTT
v_call: TRBV9
j_call: TRBJ1-1
clone_size: many
d_call: NA

cdr3_aa: CASSQDPRFLGQGKFEQYF
cdr3_nt: TGCGCCAGCAGCCAAGATCCGAGGTTCTTGGGACAGGGTAAATTCGAGCAGTACTTC
v_call: TRBV4-1
j_call: TRBJ2-7
clone_size: NA
d_call: TRBD1